This T cell receptor beta chain stems from a study of T cell clusters in autoimmune cytopenias. Of note for this clonotype: The antigen is undetermined.

CDR1 is LNHDA, CDR2 SQIVND, per germline (reference sequence). This CDR3 spans 16 amino acids. Multiplex touch-down PCR amplified TRB using TRB-A and TRB-B pools in one tube. From the multiplex PCR reads, TCRdb lists one entry per CDR3 protein and no DNA. The listing records 4,700 or so distinct CDR3 sequences. TRB amplification used roughly 250 ng of peripheral blood genomic DNA. General observations from the study: TRB repertoire shifts in secondary cytopenia and chronic lymphocytic leukemia mostly reflected lymphoma, not autoimmunity. Compared with active autoimmune hepatitis patients, healthy donors showed about 3-fold more exclusive TRB clusters. The T cell clusters were defined only in silico, without experimental functional validation.

This TCR derives from a human donor with an autoimmune cytopenia or autoimmune hepatitis (not recorded which). The chain couples TRBV19 to TRBJ2-1; TCRdb names TRBD2, which stays unverified in the absence of DNA. The sequencing input was peripheral blood. The CDR3 is CASVARAGGSTNEQFF.